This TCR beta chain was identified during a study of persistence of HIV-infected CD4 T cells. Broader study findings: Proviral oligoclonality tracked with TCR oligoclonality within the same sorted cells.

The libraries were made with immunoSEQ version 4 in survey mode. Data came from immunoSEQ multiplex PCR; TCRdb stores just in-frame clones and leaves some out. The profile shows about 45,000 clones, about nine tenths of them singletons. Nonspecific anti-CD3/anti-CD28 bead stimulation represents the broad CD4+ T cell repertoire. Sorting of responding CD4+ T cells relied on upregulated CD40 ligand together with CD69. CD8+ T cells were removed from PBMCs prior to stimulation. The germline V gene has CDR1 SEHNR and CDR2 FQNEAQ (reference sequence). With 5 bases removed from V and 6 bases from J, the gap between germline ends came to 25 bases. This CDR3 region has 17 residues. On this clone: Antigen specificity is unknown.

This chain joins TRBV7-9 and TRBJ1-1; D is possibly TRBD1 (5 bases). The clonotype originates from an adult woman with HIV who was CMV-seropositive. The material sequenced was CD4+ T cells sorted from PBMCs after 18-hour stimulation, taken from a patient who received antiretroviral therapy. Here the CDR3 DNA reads TGTGCCAGCAGCCCCCGGGACCGACTGGTGGCAGGAGCTGAAGCTTTCTTT. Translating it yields CASSPRDRLVAGAEAFF. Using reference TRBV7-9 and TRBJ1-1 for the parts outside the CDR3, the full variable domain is DTGVSQNPRHKITKRGQNVTFRCDPISEHNRLYWYRQTLGQGPEFLTYFQNEAQLEKSRLLSDRFSAERPKGSFSTLEIQRTEQGDSAMYLCASSPRDRLVAGAEAFFGQGTRLTVV.